These T cell receptor beta chains were read from a single sample in a study of graft-versus-host responses after intestinal transplantation. Their recognized antigens are unknown. Some clones are missing from TCRdb's copy, which holds only in-frame ones; the method was immunoSEQ multiplex PCR. The table records tens of thousands of clones, more than 90% of them present only once. The sample consisted of unstimulated CD4+ T cells sorted from spleen or lymph node cells, taken before intestinal transplant. These receptors were obtained from a human donor who received an intestinal transplant. Both conserved end residues are part of each CDR3. D genes are given only for firm matches. Size is omitted from some rows. Given values are once, few, many or a class for expanded clones.

j_gene: TRBJ1-1; v_gene: TRBV9; d_gene: NA; abundance: once; CDR3nt: TGTGCCAGCAGCGTTGATTGGAACACTGAAGCTTTCTTT; CDR3aa: CASSVDWNTEAFF
j_gene: TRBJ1-1; v_gene: TRBV16; d_gene: NA; abundance: NA; CDR3nt: TGTGCCAGCAGCCAATACAGAATGAACACTGAAGCTTTCTTT; CDR3aa: CASSQYRMNTEAFF
j_gene: TRBJ1-3; v_gene: TRBV7-9; d_gene: NA; abundance: few; CDR3nt: TGTGCCAGCAGCTTAGCGGCCTGGGGAAACACCATATATTTT; CDR3aa: CASSLAAWGNTIYF
j_gene: TRBJ2-3; v_gene: TRBV25-1; d_gene: TRBD2; abundance: once; CDR3nt: TGTGCCAGCAGCCCTAGCGGGAGCGGGGTAGATACGCAGTATTTT; CDR3aa: CASSPSGSGVDTQYF
j_gene: TRBJ2-3; v_gene: TRBV6-1; d_gene: TRBD1; abundance: NA; CDR3nt: TGTGCCAGCAGTGTAACAGGGGACGATACGCAGTATTTT; CDR3aa: CASSVTGDDTQYF
j_gene: TRBJ2-3; v_gene: TRBV11-2; d_gene: NA; abundance: NA; CDR3nt: TGTGCCAGCGGCCCAGGGCTCCTCACAGATACGCAGTATTTT; CDR3aa: CASGPGLLTDTQYF
j_gene: TRBJ2-4; v_gene: TRBV30; d_gene: NA; abundance: NA; CDR3nt: TGTGCCTGGAGTGTAGGGGATACCAAAAACATTCAGTACTTC; CDR3aa: CAWSVGDTKNIQYF
j_gene: TRBJ2-1; v_gene: TRBV6-6; d_gene: TRBD2; abundance: NA; CDR3nt: TGTGCCAGCAGTTACTCGCTAGCGGGAGGCCTCAATGAGCAGTTCTTC; CDR3aa: CASSYSLAGGLNEQFF
j_gene: TRBJ1-5; v_gene: TRBV6-1; d_gene: NA; abundance: NA; CDR3nt: TGTGCCAGCAGGACAGTTAGCAATCAGCCCCAGCATTTT; CDR3aa: CASRTVSNQPQHF
j_gene: TRBJ1-2; v_gene: TRBV12-5; d_gene: NA; abundance: NA; CDR3nt: TGTGCTAGTGGTTTCTTGACTGTCAACTATGGCTACACCTTC; CDR3aa: CASGFLTVNYGYTF
j_gene: TRBJ2-7; v_gene: TRBV27; d_gene: NA; abundance: NA; CDR3nt: TGTGCCAGCAGTTTATTGCAGGGGAGGGTGGCCCCCCACGAGCAGTACTTC; CDR3aa: CASSLLQGRVAPHEQYF
j_gene: TRBJ1-3; v_gene: TRBV18; d_gene: TRBD1; abundance: once; CDR3nt: TGTGCCAGCTCACCACAGGGGGCAGATGGAAACACCATATATTTT; CDR3aa: CASSPQGADGNTIYF
j_gene: TRBJ1-2; v_gene: TRBV5-1; d_gene: NA; abundance: NA; CDR3nt: TGCGCCAGCAGCTTGGTCGGGACGTTCTATGGCTACACCTTC; CDR3aa: CASSLVGTFYGYTF
j_gene: TRBJ1-1; v_gene: TRBV19; d_gene: NA; abundance: NA; CDR3nt: TGTGCCAGTCAACGGCGGGAGAACATGAACACTGAAGCTTTCTTT; CDR3aa: CASQRRENMNTEAFF
j_gene: TRBJ1-6; v_gene: TRBV5-1; d_gene: NA; abundance: NA; CDR3nt: TGCGCCAGCAGCTTTTTAGTACCGGGGAATTCACCCCTCCACTTT; CDR3aa: CASSFLVPGNSPLHF
j_gene: TRBJ2-2; v_gene: TRBV4-1; d_gene: NA; abundance: NA; CDR3nt: TGCGCCAGCAGCCAGACCTCTGGGGTCGGCACCGGGGAGCTGTTTTTT; CDR3aa: CASSQTSGVGTGELFF
j_gene: TRBJ1-2; v_gene: TRBV27; d_gene: NA; abundance: NA; CDR3nt: TGTGCCAGCAGTCCCGATTTTAAGGTTGGCTACACCTTC; CDR3aa: CASSPDFKVGYTF
j_gene: TRBJ2-3; v_gene: TRBV5-6; d_gene: TRBD1; abundance: NA; CDR3nt: TGTGCCAGCAGCTGGGGACAGATGCAGTATTTT; CDR3aa: CASSWGQMQYF
j_gene: TRBJ2-1; v_gene: TRBV7-3; d_gene: NA; abundance: once; CDR3nt: TGTGCCAGCAGCTTAAGAGGCGGGCCCTACAATGAGCAGTTCTTC; CDR3aa: CASSLRGGPYNEQFF
j_gene: TRBJ2-3; v_gene: TRBV9; d_gene: TRBD2; abundance: NA; CDR3nt: TGTGCCAGCAGCGCGTACCAGACTAGCGGGAGGCTTATAGATACGCAGTATTTT; CDR3aa: CASSAYQTSGRLIDTQYF
j_gene: TRBJ2-5; v_gene: TRBV5-1; d_gene: TRBD2; abundance: NA; CDR3nt: TGCGCCAGCCGGGGACTAGCGGGGGAGACCCAGTACTTC; CDR3aa: CASRGLAGETQYF
j_gene: TRBJ1-1; v_gene: TRBV6-6; d_gene: NA; abundance: NA; CDR3nt: TGTGCCAGCAGTTACGTGGGGACAAACACTGAAGCTTTCTTT; CDR3aa: CASSYVGTNTEAFF
j_gene: TRBJ2-2; v_gene: TRBV6-5; d_gene: NA; abundance: few; CDR3nt: TGTGCCAGCAGTTACTCCAGGGGCGCAGGGACCGGGGAGCTGTTTTTT; CDR3aa: CASSYSRGAGTGELFF
j_gene: TRBJ2-7; v_gene: TRBV2; d_gene: NA; abundance: NA; CDR3nt: TGTGCCACCCAACGGGACCTTGCCTACGAGCAGTACTTC; CDR3aa: CATQRDLAYEQYF
j_gene: TRBJ2-3; v_gene: TRBV19; d_gene: NA; abundance: NA; CDR3nt: TGTGCCAGTAGTATAGTTTCTAGCCCCACAGATACGCAGTATTTT; CDR3aa: CASSIVSSPTDTQYF
j_gene: TRBJ2-1; v_gene: TRBV5-1; d_gene: NA; abundance: NA; CDR3nt: TGCGCCAGCAGCAGGGGACGGACCTACAATGAGCAGTTCTTC; CDR3aa: CASSRGRTYNEQFF
j_gene: TRBJ1-2; v_gene: TRBV18; d_gene: TRBD1; abundance: NA; CDR3nt: TGTGCCAGCTCAACTCGACAGGGCCCCTTCTATGGCTACACCTTC; CDR3aa: CASSTRQGPFYGYTF
j_gene: TRBJ1-1; v_gene: TRBV11-3; d_gene: NA; abundance: NA; CDR3nt: TGTGCCAGCAGCGCGACACTGCTGACTGAAGCTTTCTTT; CDR3aa: CASSATLLTEAFF
j_gene: TRBJ2-7; v_gene: TRBV28; d_gene: NA; abundance: NA; CDR3nt: TGTGCCAGCAGGGAGGTGAGCGAGCAGTACTTC; CDR3aa: CASREVSEQYF
j_gene: TRBJ2-7; v_gene: TRBV6-5; d_gene: TRBD1; abundance: NA; CDR3nt: TGTGCCAGTAGCCGGGACAGGCGCTACGAGCAGTACTTC; CDR3aa: CASSRDRRYEQYF
j_gene: TRBJ2-3; v_gene: TRBV14; d_gene: TRBD2; abundance: NA; CDR3nt: TGTGCCAGCCAGACTAGCGGGGGATTGGGTACGCAGTATTTT; CDR3aa: CASQTSGGLGTQYF
j_gene: TRBJ1-1; v_gene: TRBV4-1; d_gene: NA; abundance: NA; CDR3nt: TGCGCCAGCAGCCGTACGGAGCAACTGAACACTGAAGCTTTCTTT; CDR3aa: CASSRTEQLNTEAFF
j_gene: TRBJ2-7; v_gene: TRBV2; d_gene: TRBD1; abundance: NA; CDR3nt: TGTGCCAGCAGGCTAAGGACAGGACTGCGGTCCTACGAGCAGTACTTC; CDR3aa: CASRLRTGLRSYEQYF
j_gene: TRBJ1-2; v_gene: TRBV18; d_gene: TRBD1; abundance: NA; CDR3nt: TGTGCCAGCTCACCGGGACAGGGCGACTATGGCTACACCTTC; CDR3aa: CASSPGQGDYGYTF
j_gene: TRBJ1-4; v_gene: TRBV18; d_gene: TRBD1; abundance: few; CDR3nt: TGTGCCAGCTCACGGGACAGCCTTAATGAAAAACTGTTTTTT; CDR3aa: CASSRDSLNEKLFF
j_gene: TRBJ2-5; v_gene: TRBV29-1; d_gene: TRBD1; abundance: NA; CDR3nt: TGCAGCGTTGACCTCACCAGGGGGCGAGGAGAGACCCAGTACTTC; CDR3aa: CSVDLTRGRGETQYF
j_gene: TRBJ2-1; v_gene: TRBV7-2; d_gene: NA; abundance: NA; CDR3nt: TGTGCCAGCAGCGCACGGGGCGGGGGCAATACCCACAATGAGCAGTTCTTC; CDR3aa: CASSARGGGNTHNEQFF
j_gene: TRBJ2-1; v_gene: TRBV5-8; d_gene: NA; abundance: NA; CDR3nt: TGTGCCAGTTGGGACGGGATTAGGACTGAGCAGTTCTTC; CDR3aa: CASWDGIRTEQFF
j_gene: TRBJ1-5; v_gene: TRBV5-1; d_gene: TRBD1; abundance: few; CDR3nt: TGCGCCAGCAGCCTGGGACAGGGAGATCAGCCCCAGCATTTT; CDR3aa: CASSLGQGDQPQHF
j_gene: TRBJ1-1; v_gene: TRBV5-1; d_gene: NA; abundance: NA; CDR3nt: TGCGCCAGCACCTCCACCCGGTTTACGGACGAAGCTTTCTTT; CDR3aa: CASTSTRFTDEAFF
j_gene: TRBJ1-5; v_gene: TRBV18; d_gene: TRBD1; abundance: NA; CDR3nt: TGTGCCAGCTCACCCGCCTTAGGGGGCTCAGGACAGCCCCAGCATTTT; CDR3aa: CASSPALGGSGQPQHF
j_gene: TRBJ2-7; v_gene: TRBV14; d_gene: NA; abundance: NA; CDR3nt: TGTGCCAGCAGCCAAGAGAAAACTTGGCGGGGCACAGACTACGAGCAGTACTTC; CDR3aa: CASSQEKTWRGTDYEQYF
j_gene: TRBJ1-5; v_gene: TRBV28; d_gene: TRBD1; abundance: NA; CDR3nt: TGTGCCAGCATTGGGTTGGGACAGCTTCGCAATCAGCCCCAGCATTTT; CDR3aa: CASIGLGQLRNQPQHF
j_gene: TRBJ2-3; v_gene: TRBV27; d_gene: NA; abundance: NA; CDR3nt: TGTGCCAGCAGTTTATCATTAAGCACAGATACGCAGTATTTT; CDR3aa: CASSLSLSTDTQYF
j_gene: TRBJ2-3; v_gene: TRBV5-4; d_gene: NA; abundance: once; CDR3nt: TGTGCCAGCAGCTTGTCCACAGATACGCAGTATTTT; CDR3aa: CASSLSTDTQYF
j_gene: TRBJ1-1; v_gene: TRBV5-1; d_gene: TRBD1; abundance: NA; CDR3nt: TGCGCCAGCAGCTTTAAGACAGGGGAAACTGAAGCTTTCTTT; CDR3aa: CASSFKTGETEAFF
j_gene: TRBJ1-1; v_gene: TRBV28; d_gene: NA; abundance: once; CDR3nt: TGTGCCAGCAGTTTAGGGGGGGGCGGATGGACTGAAGCTTTCTTT; CDR3aa: CASSLGGGGWTEAFF
j_gene: TRBJ2-1; v_gene: TRBV5-1; d_gene: NA; abundance: NA; CDR3nt: TGCGCCAGCAGCCCGGACCTTACTAGCATGGGTGAGCAGTTCTTC; CDR3aa: CASSPDLTSMGEQFF
j_gene: TRBJ1-1; v_gene: TRBV5-1; d_gene: NA; abundance: NA; CDR3nt: TGCGCCAGCAGCTTGTATGAGGGGAGGGGGACTGAAGCTTTCTTT; CDR3aa: CASSLYEGRGTEAFF